This T cell receptor beta chain stems from a study of early T cells in non-severe SARS-CoV-2 infection. Study context: Sequencing targeted bulk RNA from unsorted whole blood, leaving chains unpaired.

This clonotype was observed many times. Using its own MiXCR run on the 5' RACE reads, TCRdb lists one record per CDR3 protein. The table records around 99,000 distinct CDR3 sequences, approximately 15% of them present only once. The ends were cut back, 5 bases at V and 1 base at J, with 11 bases in the middle. CDR3 size: 14 residues. CDR1 is SEHNR and CDR2 is FQNEAQ in the germline V gene (reference sequence). The rearrangement uses TRBV7-9 and TRBJ1-1; no clear D. This material consisted of whole blood, taken at baseline. The source is an adult who was a healthcare worker with PCR-confirmed SARS-CoV-2 infection or an uninfected control (not recorded which). CDR3 sequence (DNA): TGTGCCAGCAGCCTGCTCAACGAGAACACTGAAGCTTTCTTT. Protein: CASSLLNENTEAFF.